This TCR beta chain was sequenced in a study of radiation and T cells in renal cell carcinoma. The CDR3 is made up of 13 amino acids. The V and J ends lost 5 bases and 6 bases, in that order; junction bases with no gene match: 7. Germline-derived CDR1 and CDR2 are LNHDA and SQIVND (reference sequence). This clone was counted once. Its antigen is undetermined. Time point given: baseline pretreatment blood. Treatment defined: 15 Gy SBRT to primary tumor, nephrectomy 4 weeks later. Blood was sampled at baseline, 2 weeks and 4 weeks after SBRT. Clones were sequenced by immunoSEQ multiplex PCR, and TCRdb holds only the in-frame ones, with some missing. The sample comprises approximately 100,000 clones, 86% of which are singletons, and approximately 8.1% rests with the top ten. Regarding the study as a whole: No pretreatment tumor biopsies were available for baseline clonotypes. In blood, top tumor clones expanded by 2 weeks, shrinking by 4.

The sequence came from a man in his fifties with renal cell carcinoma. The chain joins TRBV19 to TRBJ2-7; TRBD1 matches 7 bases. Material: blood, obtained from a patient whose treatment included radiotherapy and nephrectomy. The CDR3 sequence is CASSGDRNREQYF. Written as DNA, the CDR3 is TGTGCCAGTAGTGGGGACAGAAATCGCGAGCAGTACTTC.